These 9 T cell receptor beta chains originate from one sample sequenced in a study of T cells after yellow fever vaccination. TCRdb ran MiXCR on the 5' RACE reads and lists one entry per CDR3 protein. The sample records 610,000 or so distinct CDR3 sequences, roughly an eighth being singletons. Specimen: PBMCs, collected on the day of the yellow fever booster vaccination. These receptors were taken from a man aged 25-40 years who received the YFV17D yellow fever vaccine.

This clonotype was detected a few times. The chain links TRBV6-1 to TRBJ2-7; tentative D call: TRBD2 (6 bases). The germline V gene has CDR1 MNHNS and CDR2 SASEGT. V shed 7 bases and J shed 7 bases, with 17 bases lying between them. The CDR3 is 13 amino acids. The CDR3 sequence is CASMAGGFQEQYF. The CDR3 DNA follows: TGTGCCAGCATGGCAGGAGGGTTCCAGGAGCAGTACTTC.

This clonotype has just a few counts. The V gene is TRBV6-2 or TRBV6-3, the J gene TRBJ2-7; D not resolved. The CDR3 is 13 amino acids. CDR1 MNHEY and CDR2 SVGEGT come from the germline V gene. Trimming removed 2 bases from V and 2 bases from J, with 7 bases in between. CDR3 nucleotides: TGTGCCAGCAGTTACGGTCCAACCTACGAGCAGTACTTC. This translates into CASSYGPTYEQYF.

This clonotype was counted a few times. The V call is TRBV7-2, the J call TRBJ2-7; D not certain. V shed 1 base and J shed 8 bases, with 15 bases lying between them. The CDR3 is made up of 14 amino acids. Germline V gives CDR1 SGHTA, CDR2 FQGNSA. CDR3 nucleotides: TGTGCCAGCAGCTTAGATCGGGCCAACTGGAAGCAGTACTTC. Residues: CASSLDRANWKQYF.

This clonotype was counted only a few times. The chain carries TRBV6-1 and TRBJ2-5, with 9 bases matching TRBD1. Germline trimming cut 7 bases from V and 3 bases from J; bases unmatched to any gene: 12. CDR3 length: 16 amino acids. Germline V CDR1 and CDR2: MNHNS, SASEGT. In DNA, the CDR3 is TGTGCCAGCAACAGCTTGAGAGGGACAGGGAAAGAGACCCAGTACTTC. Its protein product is CASNSLRGTGKETQYF.

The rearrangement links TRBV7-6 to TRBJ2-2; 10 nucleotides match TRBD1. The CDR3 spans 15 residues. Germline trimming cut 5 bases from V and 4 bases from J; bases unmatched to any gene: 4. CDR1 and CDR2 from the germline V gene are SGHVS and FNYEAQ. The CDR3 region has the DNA TGTGCCAGCAGCCGCGGGACAGGGGTCACCGGGGAGCTGTTTTTT. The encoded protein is CASSRGTGVTGELFF.

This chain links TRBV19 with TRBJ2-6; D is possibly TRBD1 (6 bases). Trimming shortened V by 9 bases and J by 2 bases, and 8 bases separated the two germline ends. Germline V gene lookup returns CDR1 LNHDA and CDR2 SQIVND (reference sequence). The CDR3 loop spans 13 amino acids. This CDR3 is CASQGPGANVLTF. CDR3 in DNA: TGTGCCAGCCAGGGGCCTGGGGCCAACGTCCTGACTTTC.

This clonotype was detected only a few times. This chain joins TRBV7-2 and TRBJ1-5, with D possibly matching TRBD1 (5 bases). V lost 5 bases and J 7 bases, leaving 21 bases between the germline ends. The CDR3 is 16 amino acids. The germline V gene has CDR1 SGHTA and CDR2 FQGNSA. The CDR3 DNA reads TGTGCCAGCAGCGCGTGGGACTCACAAAATGGACAGCCCCAGCATTTT. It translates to CASSAWDSQNGQPQHF. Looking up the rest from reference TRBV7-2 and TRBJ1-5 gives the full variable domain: GAGVSQSPSNKVTEKGKDVELRCDPISGHTALYWYRQSLGQGLEFLIYFQGNSAPDKSGLPSDRFSAERTGGSVSTLTIQRTQQEDSAVYLCASSAWDSQNGQPQHFGDGTRLSIL.

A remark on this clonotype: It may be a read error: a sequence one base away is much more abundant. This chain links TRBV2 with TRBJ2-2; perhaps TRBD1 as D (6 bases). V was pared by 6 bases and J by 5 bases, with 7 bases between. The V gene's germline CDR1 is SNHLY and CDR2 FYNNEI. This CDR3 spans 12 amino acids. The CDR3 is CASSTGTGELFF. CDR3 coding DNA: TGTGCCAGCAGCACAGGGACCGGGGAGCTGTTTTTT.

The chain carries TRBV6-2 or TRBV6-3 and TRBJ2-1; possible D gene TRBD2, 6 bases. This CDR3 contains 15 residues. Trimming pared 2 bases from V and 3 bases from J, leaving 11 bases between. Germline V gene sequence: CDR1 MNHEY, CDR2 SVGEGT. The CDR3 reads CASSYVGGGYNEQFF. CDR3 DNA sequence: TGTGCCAGCAGTTACGTGGGGGGAGGCTACAATGAGCAGTTCTTC.